What follows are 22 T cell receptor beta chains derived from one specimen sequenced in a study of T cells in Graves' hyperthyroidism and ophthalmopathy. There were TCR beta CDR3 regions amplified from RNA transcripts. A set of HTBI primers served as the primers for a first-round RT-PCR of the TCR CDR3. Each CDR3 protein gets one entry after TCRdb re-called the multiplex PCR reads with MiXCR. The sample lists 300,000 to 450,000 distinct CDR3 sequences, roughly 14% occurring once. The sample consisted of blood. Source of these receptors: a woman aged 18-29 years with Graves' hyperthyroidism that later progressed to Graves' ophthalmopathy.

The chain combines TRBV5-1 with TRBJ2-3; TRBD2 matches 13 bases. V was clipped by 4 bases and J by 0 bases; unmatched bases: 5. Germline loops: CDR1 SGHRS, CDR2 YFSETQ. The CDR3 covers 17 residues. Here the CDR3 reads CASSQGLAGTSTDTQYF. In DNA, the CDR3 is TGCGCCAGCAGCCAGGGACTAGCGGGAACTAGCACAGATACGCAGTATTTT.

The V gene is TRBV4-1, the J gene TRBJ1-1; D remains ambiguous. The germline gives CDR1 MGHRA, CDR2 YSYEKL. The CDR3 has 15 residues. V was clipped by 4 bases and J by 1 base, with 13 bases between them. The CDR3 DNA reads as TGCGCCAGCAGCCCGATCTCCCCCACGAACACTGAAGCTTTCTTT. Translating it yields CASSPISPTNTEAFF.

This clonotype was counted many times. The rearrangement links TRBV20-1 to TRBJ2-2; 7 bases line up with TRBD2. Trimming cost V 0 bases and J 2 bases; bases outside gene matches: 3. In germline, CDR1 is DFQATT, CDR2 SNEGSKA (reference sequence). The CDR3 sequence is 15 residues long. Here the CDR3 DNA reads TGCAGTGCTAGAGATCGGGACTACAACACCGGGGAGCTGTTTTTT. Translated, it gives CSARDRDYNTGELFF.

This clonotype was counted between two and nine times. This may be a read error, as it is one base from a much larger clone. This likely comes from a read error, as the CDR3 has no conserved phenylalanine or tryptophan at its end. The chain joins TRBV12-3 or TRBV12-4 to TRBJ2-7; a possible D gene is TRBD1 (5 bases). The germline V and J ends were trimmed by 10 bases and 0 bases, with 16 bases remaining between them. The CDR3 loop spans 14 amino acids. This CDR3 is CATATDKSSYEQYL. As DNA, the CDR3 is TGTGCCACCGCGACAGACAAGTCCTCCTACGAGCAGTACCTC.

This clonotype was picked up a small number of times. The rearrangement joins TRBV30 to TRBJ2-2, with a weak D call TRBD1 (5 bases). This CDR3 is built from 16 residues. The germline V gene has CDR1 GTSNPN and CDR2 SVGIG (reference sequence). V dropped 0 bases and J dropped 6 bases, with 17 bases sitting between them. The CDR3 DNA sequence: TGTGCCTGGAGTGTATTATGGGGCAGTTCCGCCGGGGAGCTGTTTTTT. This encodes CAWSVLWGSSAGELFF.

This rearrangement joins TRBV2 to TRBJ2-6; D not certain. CDR3 size: 17 residues. Germline V CDR1 and CDR2: SNHLY, FYNNEI. Trimming cost V 5 bases and J 1 base, with 15 bases left between them. The CDR3 DNA follows: TGTGCCAGCAGTATTCTCCCTAGGCCGTCTGGGGCCAACGTCCTGACTTTC. Its protein is CASSILPRPSGANVLTF.

This clonotype was seen more than once but under ten times. The gene calls are TRBV7-2 and TRBJ2-3; no definite D call. V dropped 5 bases and J dropped 8 bases, with 14 bases sitting between them. Germline V lookup: CDR1 SGHTA, CDR2 FQGNSA. CDR3 length: 13 residues. The CDR3 DNA follows: TGTGCCAGCAGCGAAAGACCAGGTACTACGCAGTATTTT. Protein product: CASSERPGTTQYF.

This clonotype is a singleton in its sample. A much more abundant neighbour one base away suggests this may be a read error. This chain uses TRBV12-3 or TRBV12-4 with TRBJ2-1, with D tentatively TRBD2 (6 bases). The V gene lost 6 bases and the J gene lost 7 bases, with 19 bases spanning the gap. This CDR3 region has 15 residues. The CDR3 DNA is TGTGCCAGCAGCAAGGACGGGGGAAATTTTAATGAGCAGTTCTTC. Translating it yields CASSKDGGNFNEQFF.

This clonotype was detected only once. This may arise from a read error, as a much more abundant clone is one base away. This rearrangement joins TRBV5-1 to TRBJ2-7; 10 bases fit TRBD1. The V segment lost 4 bases and the J segment 5 bases; nucleotides outside the gene matches: 6. This CDR3 is 14 amino acids long. The germline gives CDR1 SGHRS, CDR2 YFSETQ. CDR3 coding DNA: TGCGCCAGCAGCCACCTGACAGGGGGCCACGAGCAGTACTTC. Translation gives CASSHLTGGHEQYF.

This clonotype was recorded a few times. V gene TRBV6-1 combines with J gene TRBJ1-3; D unresolved. V was clipped by 5 bases and J by 4 bases, with 21 bases between them. The CDR3 loop spans 17 amino acids. CDR1 and CDR2 (germline): MNHNS, SASEGT. CDR3 protein: CASSPGVPGRLGNTIYF. The CDR3 DNA reads as TGTGCCAGCAGTCCTGGAGTTCCGGGCCGGTTGGGAAACACCATATATTTT.

At least ten counts were recorded for this clonotype. V and J are TRBV28 and TRBJ2-4; a weak D match, TRBD2 (6 bases). Germline assignment: CDR1 MDHEN and CDR2 SYDVKM. The CDR3 covers 16 residues. V lost 3 bases to trimming and J lost 0 bases, with 12 bases between them. The CDR3 region is CASSFRRDLAKNIQYF. In nucleotides, the CDR3 is TGTGCCAGCAGTTTTAGGAGGGATTTAGCCAAAAACATTCAGTACTTC.

The rearrangement links TRBV25-1 to TRBJ1-2; the D gene is possibly TRBD1 (5 bases). V gave up 5 bases and J gave up 3 bases, with 10 bases separating them. The CDR3 has 13 residues. The germline CDR1 and CDR2 sequences are MGHDK and SYGVNS. Written as DNA, the CDR3 is TGTGCCAGCAGTCGTGGGGGTGACTATGGCTACACCTTC. Translated: CASSRGGDYGYTF.

This clonotype turned up a few times. This sequence may be a read error, since a much larger clone differs from it by one base. This rearrangement joins TRBV5-1 to TRBJ1-1, with D possibly being TRBD1 (6 bases). Germline CDR1 is SGHRS and CDR2 is YFSETQ. The CDR3 extends over 15 amino acids. The CDR3 spells CASSLAGGLNTEVFF. DNA of the CDR3: TGCGCCAGCAGCTTGGCGGGGGGGCTGAACACTGAAGTTTTCTTT.

V gene TRBV2 combines with J gene TRBJ2-1; 7 nucleotides align to TRBD1. J gave up 0 bases and V 8 bases, and 1 base lay outside the gene matches. Germline CDR1 SNHLY, CDR2 FYNNEI. The CDR3 totals 13 residues. The CDR3 reads CASRDSSYNEQFF. The CDR3 nucleotides read TGTGCCAGCCGGGACAGCTCCTACAATGAGCAGTTCTTC.

The table lists this clonotype with a few counts. Written as DNA, the CDR3 is TGCAGTGCTAAAGGGCGAGCGGGAGACACCGGGGAGCTGTTTTTT. The encoded protein is CSAKGRAGDTGELFF. The chain uses TRBV20-1 and TRBJ2-2; 8 bases are a match to TRBD2. Trimming at V came to 4 bases and at J to 3 bases, leaving 7 bases not matched to a gene. Germline V gene data show CDR1 as DFQATT and CDR2 as SNEGSKA (reference sequence). CDR3 length equals 15 residues.

This clonotype has at least ten counts. J is TRBJ1-1 and V is TRBV3-1, with 7 bases identical to TRBD1. J lost 7 bases, V lost 8 bases, and 7 bases had no gene match. Per germline, CDR1 LGHDT and CDR2 YNNKEL (reference sequence). The length of the CDR3 is 12 residues. In DNA form, the CDR3 reads TGTGCCAGCCGTGGGACAGACCATGAAGCTTTCTTT. The encoded protein is CASRGTDHEAFF.

The V gene is TRBV4-1, the J gene TRBJ2-3, with D uncertain. The CDR3 has 16 amino acids. CDR1 and CDR2 (germline): MGHRA, YSYEKL. The V end lost 1 base, the J end lost 2 bases, and 13 bases lay between the germline ends. This CDR3 is CASSQVSGVDTDTQYF. The CDR3 nucleotides are TGCGCCAGCAGCCAAGTTAGTGGGGTCGACACAGATACGCAGTATTTT.

This clonotype showed up many times. This chain joins TRBV7-9 and TRBJ2-5, with unresolved D. Germline V CDR1 and CDR2: SEHNR, FQNEAQ (reference sequence). The CDR3 sequence is 13 residues long. The V end lost 3 bases, the J end lost 8 bases, and 13 bases lay between the germline ends. The DNA of the CDR3 is TGTGCCAGCAGCTTCCCGTCCATCTTAACCCAGTACTTC. It codes for CASSFPSILTQYF.

The gene calls are TRBV4-2 and TRBJ2-1; TRBD2 aligns across 10 bases. The CDR3 covers 16 residues. Losses at the gene ends were 4 bases for V and 6 bases for J; bases not matched to a gene: 9. CDR1 and CDR2 (germline): LGHNA, YNFKEQ. CDR3 in DNA: TGTGCCAGCAGCCCCAGGCTAGCGGGAGCCTCCAATGAGCAGTTCTTC. Translation: CASSPRLAGASNEQFF.

Many counts were recorded for this clonotype. The rearrangement joins TRBV11-2 to TRBJ2-7; TRBD2 agrees at 9 bases. Germline lookup yields CDR1 SGHAT and CDR2 FQNNGV. V was clipped by 5 bases and J by 2 bases; unmatched bases: 4. The CDR3 contains 14 residues. CDR3 DNA: TGTGCCAGCAGCCCGGGACTAGCTGCCTACGAGCAGTACTTC. Protein: CASSPGLAAYEQYF.

This clonotype was observed a handful of times. V gene TRBV20-1 combines with J gene TRBJ2-5; D possibly corresponds to TRBD1 (5 bases). The CDR3 sequence is 13 residues long. Trimming left V 3 bases short and J 1 base short, with 9 bases between. CDR1 is DFQATT, CDR2 SNEGSKA, per germline (reference sequence). CDR3 sequence reads: CSASRTTQETQYF. The CDR3 nucleotides read TGCAGTGCTAGCCGGACAACCCAAGAGACCCAGTACTTC.

This clonotype showed up many times. This sequence joins TRBV27 and TRBJ2-1; D perhaps matches TRBD2 (6 bases). Germline V lookup: CDR1 MNHEY, CDR2 SMNVEV (reference sequence). Trimming took 3 bases from V and 0 from J, leaving 15 bases between them. This CDR3 spans 17 amino acids. CDR3 amino acids: CASSFNPSESSYNEQFF. CDR3 nucleotide sequence: TGTGCCAGCAGTTTTAACCCTAGCGAGAGCTCCTACAATGAGCAGTTCTTC.